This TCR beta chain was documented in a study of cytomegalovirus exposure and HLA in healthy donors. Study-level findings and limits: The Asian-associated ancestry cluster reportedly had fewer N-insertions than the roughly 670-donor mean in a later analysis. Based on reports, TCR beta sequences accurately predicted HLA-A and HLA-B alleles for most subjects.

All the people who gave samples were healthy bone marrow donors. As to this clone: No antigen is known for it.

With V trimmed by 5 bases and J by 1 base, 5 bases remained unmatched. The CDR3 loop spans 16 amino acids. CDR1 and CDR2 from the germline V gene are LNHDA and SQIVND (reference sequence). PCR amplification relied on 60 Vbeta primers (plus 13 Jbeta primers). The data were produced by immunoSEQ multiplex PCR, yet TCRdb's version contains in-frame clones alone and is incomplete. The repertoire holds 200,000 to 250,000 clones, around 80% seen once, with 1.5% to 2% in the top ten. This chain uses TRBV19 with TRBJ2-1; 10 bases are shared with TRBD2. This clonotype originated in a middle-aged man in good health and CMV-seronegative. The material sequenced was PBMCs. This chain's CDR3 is CASSLGTSASYNEQFF. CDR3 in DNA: TGTGCCAGTAGTCTCGGGACTAGCGCATCCTACAATGAGCAGTTCTTC.